This TCR beta chain was profiled in a study of CD8 T cells in ankylosing spondylitis. The CDR3 has 17 residues. Trimming took 2 bases from V and 1 from J; bases not matched to a gene: 11. From germline, CDR1 is SGDLS and CDR2 YYNGEE. Study findings and constraints: Characteristic, it appeared, of ankylosing spondylitis blood was a TCR beta motif of several highly homologous variants.

Concerning this clonotype: Its antigen is unknown.

By quantitative 5'-RACE with molecular barcodes, the TCR beta libraries were made. A single record per CDR3 protein comes from TCRdb applying MiXCR to the 5' RACE reads. Here the sample spans 310,000 or so distinct CDR3 sequences, 20% being singletons. The receptor was isolated from a male donor with ankylosing spondylitis or in good health (not recorded which). Material: blood, either unsorted or a sorted T cell fraction (not recorded which). This chain links TRBV9 with TRBJ1-1, with 7 positions matching TRBD1. The CDR3 spells CASSVFPSGTANTEAFF. The DNA of the CDR3 is TGTGCCAGCAGCGTTTTCCCTTCCGGGACAGCGAACACTGAAGCTTTCTTT.